This T cell receptor (beta chain) was captured in a study of cytomegalovirus exposure and HLA in healthy donors. The germline CDR1 and CDR2 sequences are SGHVS and FNYEAQ. The CDR3 sequence is 13 residues long. The V end was cut by 5 bases, the J end by 7 bases, with 9 bases between. It was with 60 Vbeta and 13 Jbeta primers that the PCR ran. Assay used: immunoSEQ multiplex PCR; TCRdb lists only in-frame clones, some missing. The sample consists of about 90,000 clones, roughly 60% of them appearing once. In its sample, this clone was seen a few times. Within the sample, other DNA sequences also encode this same CDR3.

Sequencing was performed on PBMCs. The receptor was isolated from a woman aged 45-65 years in good health and CMV-seropositive. The rearrangement links TRBV7-6 to TRBJ1-6; D remains unclear. The CDR3 region is CASSLTGNSPLHF. CDR3 DNA: TGTGCCAGCAGCCTCACCGGGAATTCACCCCTCCACTTT.